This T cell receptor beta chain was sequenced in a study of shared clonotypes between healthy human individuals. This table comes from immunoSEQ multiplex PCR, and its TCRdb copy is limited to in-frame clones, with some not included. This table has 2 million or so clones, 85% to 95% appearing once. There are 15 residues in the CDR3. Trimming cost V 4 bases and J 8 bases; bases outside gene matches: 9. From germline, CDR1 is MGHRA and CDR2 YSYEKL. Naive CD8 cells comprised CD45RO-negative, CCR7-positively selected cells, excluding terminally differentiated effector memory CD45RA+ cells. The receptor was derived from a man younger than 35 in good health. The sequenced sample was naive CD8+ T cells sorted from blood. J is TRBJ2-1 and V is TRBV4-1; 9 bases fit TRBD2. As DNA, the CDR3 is TGCGCCAGCAGCCCGCGGGGGGGCATTATCGATGAGCAGTTCTTC. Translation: CASSPRGGIIDEQFF.